These 2 T cell receptor beta chains came from one sample sequenced in a study of blood T cell repertoires in COVID-19. Clones were sequenced by immunoSEQ multiplex PCR, and TCRdb holds only the in-frame ones, with some missing. The sample lists 110,000 to 150,000 clones, approximately 84% occurring once. The specimen sequenced was peripheral blood. Receptors originate from a human donor in a cohort sampled during active COVID-19.

The J gene is TRBJ2-3, the V gene TRBV5-1; weak D call: TRBD1 (5 bases). CDR1 is SGHRS and CDR2 is YFSETQ in the germline V gene. V was shortened by 4 bases and J by 9 bases, with 9 bases between the two germline ends. The CDR3 has 11 amino acids. This CDR3 reads CASSRGLTQYF. The CDR3 DNA follows: TGCGCCAGCAGCAGGGGCCTAACGCAGTATTTT.

This clone has only a few counts. CDR3 loop: CASIPPTGQNTEAFF. CDR3 nucleotide sequence: TGTGCCAGCATCCCTCCGACAGGGCAGAACACTGAAGCTTTCTTT. The chain couples TRBV5-4 to TRBJ1-1; 7 bases are shared with TRBD1. In germline, CDR1 is SGHNT, CDR2 YYREEE (reference sequence). The length of the CDR3 is 15 residues. V lost 6 bases to trimming and J lost 1 base; unmatched junction nucleotides: 9.